This TCR beta chain comes out of a study of patients and donors after allogeneic stem cell transplantation. TCRdb fed the RT-PCR reads into MiXCR, producing one record per CDR3 protein. The sample consists of 150,000 to 200,000 distinct CDR3 sequences, around 28% of them appearing once. The CDR3 contains 14 residues. Germline CDR1 and CDR2: MNHEY and SVGAGI. Trimming cost V 1 base and J 3 bases; bases outside gene matches: 2. Source material: blood, either unsorted or a sorted T cell fraction (not recorded which). This TCR derives from a human donor who was either an allogeneic HSCT recipient or a stem cell or donor lymphocyte infusion donor (not recorded which). It is not recorded whose cells these are; they may come from a transplant donor. The V and J genes are TRBV6-5 and TRBJ2-7; 8 bases agree with TRBD1. The CDR3 coding sequence is TGTGCCAGCAGTTACTTAGGACAGGGCTACGAGCAGTACTTC. Translating gives CASSYLGQGYEQYF.